The 9 T cell receptor beta chains below come from one sample, sequenced in a study of identical twins. A single record per CDR3 protein comes from TCRdb applying MiXCR to the 5' RACE reads. The sample records just under 550,000 distinct CDR3 sequences, nearly 15% being singletons. These data also formed part of another study, on yellow fever vaccine responses in identical twins.

Sequencing was performed on CD4+ T cells sorted from blood. The receptors shown here come from a woman under 30 in good health.

This sequence joins TRBV28 and TRBJ2-5; D unclear. Germline CDR1 MDHEN, CDR2 SYDVKM. Trimming removed 7 bases at V and 5 bases at J, with 8 bases between. The CDR3 length is 11 residues. As DNA, the CDR3 is TGTGCCAGCACCGACTCGGAGACCCAGTACTTC. Its protein is CASTDSETQYF.

This clonotype was recorded a few times. This chain links TRBV2 with TRBJ1-5, with unresolved D. The CDR3 is made up of 15 amino acids. V dropped 1 base and J dropped 7 bases, with 14 bases sitting between them. CDR1 is SNHLY and CDR2 is FYNNEI in the germline V gene. CDR3 amino acids: CASSEDAGLGQPQHF. CDR3 coding DNA: TGTGCCAGCAGTGAAGATGCAGGTTTGGGCCAGCCCCAGCATTTT.

The chain links TRBV20-1 to TRBJ2-1; 7 bases fit TRBD2. CDR1 is DFQATT, CDR2 SNEGSKA, per germline (reference sequence). This CDR3 contains 14 residues. V trimming: 5 bases; J trimming: 0 bases; junction bases outside the gene matches: 4. The CDR3: CSAWGGSSYNEQFF. The CDR3 nucleotides read TGCAGTGCTTGGGGGGGAAGCTCCTACAATGAGCAGTTCTTC.

This clonotype turned up a few times. CDR3 nucleotide sequence: TGTGCCAGCAGCCCCAGGGTGGCCGAAAAACTGTTTTTT. Translation gives CASSPRVAEKLFF. The chain couples TRBV3-1 to TRBJ1-4; maybe TRBD1 (5 bases). The CDR3 is 13 residues long. V gave up 4 bases and J gave up 8 bases, with 11 bases separating them. Germline-derived CDR1 and CDR2 are LGHDT and YNNKEL (reference sequence).

The chain combines TRBV28 with TRBJ2-7; D uncertain. The V gene lost 1 base and the J gene lost 6 bases, with 16 bases spanning the gap. From germline, CDR1 is MDHEN and CDR2 SYDVKM. This CDR3 is built from 15 residues. The CDR3 DNA reads as TGTGCCAGCAGTTTATTAGGCGGTAATGTCCTCGAGCAGTACTTC. Translated, it gives CASSLLGGNVLEQYF.

This clonotype was observed a handful of times. One end of the junction does not line up with germline, which may come from a read error. The V gene is TRBV5-1, the J gene TRBJ2-3; no clear D. The CDR3 extends over 14 amino acids. Germline V gene data show CDR1 as SGHRS and CDR2 as YFSETQ. The CDR3 DNA is TGCGCCAGCAGCCCCCCGGATGGAACAGATACGCTGTATTTT. It translates to CASSPPDGTDTLYF.

The J gene is TRBJ2-7, the V gene TRBV28; a weak D match, TRBD1 (6 bases). Trimming cost V 3 bases and J 2 bases, with 14 bases left between them. Germline CDR1 reads MDHEN; CDR2 reads SYDVKM. CDR3 length: 15 residues. The CDR3, as DNA: TGTGCCAGCAGTTTGAAACTTACAGGGCCCTACGAGCAGTACTTC. Translating gives CASSLKLTGPYEQYF.

In this sample, this clonotype turned up a few times. V usage is TRBV10-3 and J usage is TRBJ1-1; a possible D gene is TRBD1 (5 bases). The CDR3 totals 14 residues. V lost 4 bases and J lost 2, with 11 bases in between. CDR1 and CDR2 (germline): ENHRY, SYGVKD. CDR3 nucleotides: TGTGCCATCAGTGGTGGGGGTACCAACACTGAAGCTTTCTTT. As protein: CAISGGGTNTEAFF.

This clonotype was detected only a few times. This chain connects TRBV20-1 to TRBJ2-2; D is perhaps TRBD1 or TRBD2 (5 bases each). The V gene's germline CDR1 is DFQATT and CDR2 SNEGSKA (reference sequence). The CDR3 is 14 residues long. Trimming cost V 2 bases and J 2 bases, with 9 bases left between them. CDR3 loop: CSARYGGNTGELFF. In DNA, the CDR3 is TGCAGTGCTAGATATGGGGGTAACACCGGGGAGCTGTTTTTT.